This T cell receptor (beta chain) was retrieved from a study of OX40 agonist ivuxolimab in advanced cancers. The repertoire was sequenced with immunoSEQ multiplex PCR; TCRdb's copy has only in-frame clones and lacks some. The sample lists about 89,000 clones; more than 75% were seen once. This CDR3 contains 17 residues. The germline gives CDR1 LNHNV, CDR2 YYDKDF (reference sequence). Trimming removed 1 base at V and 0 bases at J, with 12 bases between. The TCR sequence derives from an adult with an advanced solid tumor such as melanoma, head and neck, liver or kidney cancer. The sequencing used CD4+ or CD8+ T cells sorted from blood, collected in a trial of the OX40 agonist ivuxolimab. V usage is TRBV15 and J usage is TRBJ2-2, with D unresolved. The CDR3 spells CATSRAGTNSNTGELFF. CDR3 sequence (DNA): TGTGCCACCAGCAGAGCGGGTACGAATTCGAACACCGGGGAGCTGTTTTTT.